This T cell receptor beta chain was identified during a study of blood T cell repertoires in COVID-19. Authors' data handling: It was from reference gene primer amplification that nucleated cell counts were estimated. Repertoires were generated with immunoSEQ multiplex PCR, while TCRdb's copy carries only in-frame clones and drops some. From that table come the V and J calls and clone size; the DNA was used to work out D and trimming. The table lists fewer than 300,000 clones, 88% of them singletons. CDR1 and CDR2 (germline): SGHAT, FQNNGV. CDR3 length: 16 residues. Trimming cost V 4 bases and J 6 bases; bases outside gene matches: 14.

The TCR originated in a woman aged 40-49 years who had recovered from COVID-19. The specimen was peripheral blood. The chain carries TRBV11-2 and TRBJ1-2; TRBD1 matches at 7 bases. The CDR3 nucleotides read TGTGCCAGCAGCTCAAGGGGGCCAGGCCGCGTTCATGGCTACACCTTC. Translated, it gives CASSSRGPGRVHGYTF.